These 27 T cell receptor beta chains originate from one sample sequenced in a study of T cell responses to AZD1222 COVID-19 vaccine. Clones were sequenced by immunoSEQ multiplex PCR, and TCRdb holds only the in-frame ones, with some missing. This table holds approximately 100,000 clones, approximately 89% found once. The material sequenced was peripheral blood, taken on day 0 of AZD1222 vaccination. Receptors originate from an adult in good health.

The rearrangement links TRBV2 to TRBJ2-3; 11 bases map to TRBD1. The germline gives CDR1 SNHLY, CDR2 FYNNEI. Germline trimming cut 10 bases from V and 7 bases from J; bases unmatched to any gene: 7. The CDR3 is made up of 13 amino acids. The CDR3 reads CATSGQGAYTQYF. The CDR3 nucleotides read TGTGCCACCTCCGGACAGGGGGCATATACGCAGTATTTT.

This chain joins TRBV6-2 or TRBV6-3 and TRBJ2-1; 7 bases agree with TRBD2. Trimming removed 5 bases from V and 1 base from J; junction bases left unmatched: 8. Per the germline V gene, CDR1 is MNHEY and CDR2 is SVGEGT. The CDR3 is made up of 16 amino acids. The CDR3 is CASSAIKAGSYNEQFF. The CDR3 DNA sequence: TGTGCCAGCAGTGCCATTAAAGCGGGGTCCTACAATGAGCAGTTCTTC.

The chain couples TRBV19 to TRBJ2-1; tentative D call: TRBD2 (6 bases). V lost 3 bases, J lost 10 bases, and 19 bases lay in between. In germline, CDR1 is LNHDA, CDR2 SQIVND (reference sequence). The CDR3 extends over 15 amino acids. The CDR3 DNA reads as TGTGCCAGTAGTATTACGGCGGCGGGGATGGAGGAGCAGTTCTTC. This gives the protein CASSITAAGMEEQFF. Full variable domain (missing parts from reference TRBV19 and TRBJ2-1): DGGITQSPKYLFRKEGQNVTLSCEQNLNHDAMYWYRQDPGQGLRLIYYSQIVNDFQKGDIAEGYSVSREKKESFPLTVTSAQKNPTAFYLCASSITAAGMEEQFFGPGTRLTVL.

V usage is TRBV5-1 and J usage is TRBJ2-1, with 9 bases lining up with TRBD2. The CDR3 totals 17 residues. CDR1 SGHRS and CDR2 YFSETQ come from the germline V gene. J was trimmed by 7 bases and V by 1 base; bases with no gene match: 12. CDR3 DNA: TGCGCCAGCAGCTTGACCCTTCTAGCGGGGCTGTGGAATGAGCAGTTCTTC. Protein: CASSLTLLAGLWNEQFF.

The CDR3 sequence is CASSQLWWWNQPQHF. Written as DNA, the CDR3 is TGTGCCAGCAGCCAACTTTGGTGGTGGAATCAGCCCCAGCATTTT. The genes are TRBV3-1 (or the pseudogene TRBV3-2) and TRBJ1-5; D unresolved. Trimming stripped 2 bases from V and 4 bases from J, with 12 bases between. This CDR3 has 15 amino acids. Germline V gene lookup returns CDR1 LGHDT and CDR2 YNNKEL (reference sequence).

V is TRBV19 and J is TRBJ1-2; unclear D gene. The CDR3 has 12 residues. V lost 5 bases and J 1 base, leaving 5 bases between the germline ends. CDR1 and CDR2 from the germline V gene are LNHDA and SQIVND (reference sequence). Written as DNA, the CDR3 is TGTGCCAGTAGTCCGGGTAACTATGGCTACACCTTC. As protein: CASSPGNYGYTF. Supplemented by reference TRBV19 and TRBJ1-2, the full variable domain reads DGGITQSPKYLFRKEGQNVTLSCEQNLNHDAMYWYRQDPGQGLRLIYYSQIVNDFQKGDIAEGYSVSREKKESFPLTVTSAQKNPTAFYLCASSPGNYGYTFGSGTRLTVV.

Points on this clone: The identical CDR3 is also encoded by other nucleotide sequences in the sample. The rearrangement joins TRBV4-1 to TRBJ1-5; no clear D. The CDR3 runs 14 residues. Trimming took off 0 bases at V and 4 bases at J, with 7 bases between the two ends. The germline V gene has CDR1 MGHRA and CDR2 YSYEKL. Here the CDR3 reads CASSQESGNQPQHF. CDR3 in DNA: TGCGCCAGCAGCCAAGAATCGGGAAATCAGCCCCAGCATTTT.

CDR3 sequence reads: CASSEAGSTDTQYF. CDR3 sequence (DNA): TGTGCCAGCAGTGAAGCGGGGAGCACAGATACGCAGTATTTT. V and J are TRBV6-1 and TRBJ2-3; D is uncertain. Germline CDR1 and CDR2: MNHNS and SASEGT. Trimming shortened V by 0 bases and J by 0 bases, and 4 bases separated the two germline ends. The CDR3 is 14 residues long.

In the case of this clone: At the DNA level, this CDR3 is encoded by other sequences in the same sample as well. The chain combines TRBV9 with TRBJ2-3; D is unclear. Trimming took off 0 bases at V and 2 bases at J, with 4 bases between the two ends. Germline V gene data show CDR1 as SGDLS and CDR2 as YYNGEE. The CDR3 length is 13 residues. The CDR3 DNA reads TGTGCCAGCAGCGTAGGTCCCACAGATACGCAGTATTTT. Residues: CASSVGPTDTQYF.

This clone was picked up a small number of times. This chain uses TRBV3-1 (or the pseudogene TRBV3-2) with TRBJ2-5; 11 bases are shared with TRBD1. J was trimmed by 3 bases and V by 4 bases; bases with no gene match: 7. The CDR3 sequence is 16 residues long. The germline gives CDR1 LGHDT, CDR2 YNNKEL (reference sequence). The CDR3 DNA reads as TGTGCCAGCAGCCTCCCCTGGGGACAGGGGGAAGAGACCCAGTACTTC. Residues: CASSLPWGQGEETQYF.

The chain joins TRBV19 to TRBJ1-4, with 7 bases aligning to TRBD1. Germline-derived CDR1 and CDR2 are LNHDA and SQIVND (reference sequence). Losses at the gene ends were 6 bases for V and 7 bases for J; bases not matched to a gene: 11. The CDR3 spans 15 residues. CDR3: CASRGEGGDFEKLFF. In DNA form, the CDR3 reads TGTGCCAGTAGGGGGGAAGGGGGCGACTTTGAAAAACTGTTTTTT.

The J gene is TRBJ2-7, the V gene TRBV6-2 or TRBV6-3; D may be TRBD2 (5 bases). Trimming stripped 2 bases from V and 0 bases from J, with 8 bases between. In germline, CDR1 is MNHEY, CDR2 SVGEGT. This CDR3 has 14 residues. The CDR3 DNA follows: TGTGCCAGCAGTTACACGAGGGCCTCCTACGAGCAGTACTTC. Translation gives CASSYTRASYEQYF.

In nucleotides, the CDR3 is TGTGCCAGCAGTGAGGTAGGGCGGGACTACACCTTC. Translation gives CASSEVGRDYTF. The V gene is TRBV25-1, the J gene TRBJ1-2; D gene unclear. Trimming took 3 bases from V and 10 from J, leaving 12 bases between them. This CDR3 has 12 amino acids. CDR1 is MGHDK and CDR2 is SYGVNS in the germline V gene.

This chain uses TRBV27 with TRBJ2-7; D is undetermined. This CDR3 contains 13 residues. Germline V gene lookup returns CDR1 MNHEY and CDR2 SMNVEV (reference sequence). V lost 6 bases, J lost 5 bases, and 14 bases lay in between. For the CDR3, the DNA is TGTGCCAGCAGGTCGAGAAGTAGCAACGAGCAGTACTTC. This sequence encodes CASRSRSSNEQYF.

The chain employs TRBV7-2 and TRBJ2-5; D is perhaps TRBD2 (6 bases). The CDR3 has 14 amino acids. Between the trimmed V and J ends, which lost 2 bases and 2 bases, there was a span of 9 bases. Germline V gene sequence: CDR1 SGHTA, CDR2 FQGNSA. The CDR3 DNA is TGTGCCAGCAGCTTAATGAGCGGGCAAGAGACCCAGTACTTC. Protein: CASSLMSGQETQYF. Combining the CDR3 with reference TRBV7-2 and TRBJ2-5 gives the whole variable domain GAGVSQSPSNKVTEKGKDVELRCDPISGHTALYWYRQSLGQGLEFLIYFQGNSAPDKSGLPSDRFSAERTGGSVSTLTIQRTQQEDSAVYLCASSLMSGQETQYFGPGTRLLVL.

The J gene is TRBJ2-5, the V gene TRBV5-1; 11 bases are shared with TRBD2. The V segment lost 5 bases and the J segment 2 bases; nucleotides outside the gene matches: 5. Per germline, CDR1 SGHRS and CDR2 YFSETQ. There are 15 residues in the CDR3. In nucleotides, the CDR3 is TGCGCCAGCAGTTCTAGCGGGGGGAAACAAGAGACCCAGTACTTC. Amino acids: CASSSSGGKQETQYF.

The chain joins TRBV10-3 to TRBJ1-2; 9 bases align to TRBD1. The CDR3 has 16 residues. CDR1 and CDR2 (germline): ENHRY, SYGVKD. V trimming: 7 bases; J trimming: 1 base; junction bases outside the gene matches: 10. CDR3 region: CAITSGTGPINYGYTF. Written as DNA, the CDR3 is TGTGCCATCACCTCCGGGACAGGGCCTATTAACTATGGCTACACCTTC.

This sequence joins TRBV3-1 (or the pseudogene TRBV3-2) and TRBJ2-7; D gene ambiguous. Between the trimmed V and J ends, which lost 0 bases and 4 bases, there was a span of 4 bases. There are 12 residues in the CDR3. Germline CDR1 LGHDT, CDR2 YNNKEL (reference sequence). CDR3 residues: CASSQEWYEQYF. The CDR3 DNA sequence: TGTGCCAGCAGCCAAGAATGGTACGAGCAGTACTTC.

CDR3 coding DNA: TGCGCCAGCAGTGAGTATGGGACTAGCGACACAGATACGCAGTATTTT. Its translation is CASSEYGTSDTDTQYF. The V and J genes are TRBV10-2 and TRBJ2-3; 10 positions agree with TRBD2. The length of the CDR3 is 16 residues. Germline V gives CDR1 WSHSY, CDR2 SAAADI. The trim removed 1 base at V and 2 bases at J, leaving 3 bases unmatched.

V gene TRBV11-2 combines with J gene TRBJ2-7; 10 bases map to TRBD1. Germline V gene data show CDR1 as SGHAT and CDR2 as FQNNGV. V shed 1 base, J shed 6 bases, and the junction held 3 bases outside the gene matches. This CDR3 has 14 residues. The CDR3, as DNA: TGTGCCAGCAGCTTAGGGACAGGGGGGATCGAGCAGTACTTC. Its protein product is CASSLGTGGIEQYF. Supplemented by reference TRBV11-2 and TRBJ2-7, the full variable domain reads EAGVAQSPRYKIIEKRQSVAFWCNPISGHATLYWYQQILGQGPKLLIQFQNNGVVDDSQLPKDRFSAERLKGVDSTLKIQPAKLEDSAVYLCASSLGTGGIEQYFGPGTRLTVT.

The chain couples TRBV12-3 or TRBV12-4 to TRBJ2-1; D ambiguous. The CDR3 contains 11 residues. Trimming removed 3 bases from V and 8 bases from J, with 5 bases in between. DNA for the CDR3: TGTGCCAGCAGTTTTTTGGATGAGCAGTTCTTC. Amino acids: CASSFLDEQFF.

This chain links TRBV9 with TRBJ1-2; unclear D gene. Germline-derived CDR1 and CDR2 are SGDLS and YYNGEE. CDR3 length: 12 residues. V lost 2 bases and J lost 10, with 12 bases in between. CDR3 DNA sequence: TGTGCCAGCAGCGTTGCGTTGGGGTTCTACACCTTC. Its translation is CASSVALGFYTF.

This chain uses TRBV4-2 with TRBJ1-4; D not resolved. V was trimmed by 0 bases and J by 0 bases, leaving 8 bases between them. Looked up from germline, CDR1 is LGHNA and CDR2 is YNFKEQ. This CDR3 region has 16 residues. CDR3 residues: CASSQDLGTTNEKLFF. CDR3 nucleotide sequence: TGTGCCAGCAGCCAAGATCTGGGGACAACTAATGAAAAACTGTTTTTT.

This clone was counted a few times. V usage is TRBV6-5 and J usage is TRBJ2-1; possible D gene TRBD1, 6 bases. Looked up from germline, CDR1 is MNHEY and CDR2 is SVGAGI. The V and J ends lost 4 bases and 6 bases respectively, with 16 bases between them. CDR3 length: 15 amino acids. The CDR3 is CASSLLGAPSNEQFF. As DNA, the CDR3 is TGTGCCAGCAGTTTGTTGGGGGCCCCTAGCAATGAGCAGTTCTTC.

In DNA, the CDR3 is TGCGCCAGCAGCCAAGCTTCGGGACAGGGGGTCTATGAGCAGTTCTTC. It is translated as CASSQASGQGVYEQFF. V gene TRBV4-3 combines with J gene TRBJ2-1; 11 positions match TRBD1. The ends lost 1 base at V and 8 bases at J; junction bases unmatched: 7. The CDR3 runs 16 residues. In germline, CDR1 is LGHNA, CDR2 YSLEER.

This chain links TRBV5-1 with TRBJ2-2; possible D gene TRBD2, 6 bases. This CDR3 has 17 amino acids. The ends were cut back, 0 bases at V and 0 bases at J, with 12 bases in the middle. Looked up from germline, CDR1 is SGHRS and CDR2 is YFSETQ. The CDR3 nucleotides are TGCGCCAGCAGCTTGGCGGGAGCCACATCGAACACCGGGGAGCTGTTTTTT. It encodes CASSLAGATSNTGELFF.

The CDR3 nucleotides are TGCGCCAGCAGCTTGGACGGCTTGACCTCTGGAAACACCATATATTTT. This sequence encodes CASSLDGLTSGNTIYF. This chain joins TRBV5-1 and TRBJ1-3; D not resolved. This CDR3 comprises 16 residues. The germline CDR1 and CDR2 sequences are SGHRS and YFSETQ. Trimming took off 0 bases at V and 0 bases at J, with 10 bases between the two ends.